The clone carrying this T cell receptor (beta chain) was seen more than once but under ten times. Its antigen remains unidentified. Four PCR rounds used nested alpha and beta constant region primers plus the SP2 primer. Via MiXCR, TCRdb re-called the 5' RACE reads, giving one row per CDR3 protein. This table holds approximately 32,000 distinct CDR3 sequences, around 15% found once. The data originate from a study of naive and memory T cell subsets. The library had UMIs added by 3' ligation of an oligonucleotide to TCR cDNA. Study findings and constraints: TCR transcript changes with activation or differentiation may affect this RNA method.

CDR1 and CDR2 from the germline V gene are SGHAT and FQNNGV. V shed 1 base and J shed 6 bases, with 10 bases lying between them. The CDR3 covers 13 residues. The TCR sequence derives from a female donor in good health. The J gene is TRBJ2-7, the V gene TRBV11-2; tentatively, D is TRBD2 (5 bases). Here the CDR3 reads CASSLVEGSEQYF. The CDR3 bases are TGTGCCAGCAGCTTAGTAGAGGGAAGCGAGCAGTACTTC.